Listed below are T cell receptor beta chains from one sample, sequenced in a study of T cell responses to AZD1222 COVID-19 vaccine. The protocol was immunoSEQ multiplex PCR, while the TCRdb copy is restricted to in-frame clones and leaves out a portion. This repertoire shows around 94,000 clones, 84% found once; its top ten account for around 15%. The sample here was peripheral blood, taken on day 0 of AZD1222 vaccination. The receptor source for this set is an adult in good health. The CDR3 runs from the conserved cysteine through the conserved F or W. D genes are given only for firm matches. Rows may omit the clone size; those that give it use once, few, many or a size class.

V gene	J gene	CDR3 length	clone size	D gene	CDR3 protein	CDR3 DNA
TRBV28	TRBJ1-3	14	few	.	CASTRGGYGNTIYF	TGTGCCAGCACCCGCGGGGGGTACGGAAACACCATATATTTT
TRBV28	TRBJ1-2	11	.	.	CASTPGYGYTF	TGTGCCAGCACCCCGGGGTATGGCTACACCTTC
TRBV12-3/TRBV12-4	TRBJ1-6	13	few	.	CASTLGQTSPLHF	TGTGCCAGCACCTTGGGGCAGACCTCACCCCTCCACTTT
TRBV7-8	TRBJ2-7	15	once	TRBD1	CASSPRGTGYNEQYF	TGTGCCAGCAGCCCTCGAGGGACAGGGTACAACGAGCAGTACTTC
TRBV7-8	TRBJ1-1	13	few	TRBD1	CASSLGPGQVAFF	TGTGCCAGCAGCTTAGGGCCGGGACAGGTAGCTTTCTTT
TRBV7-2	TRBJ2-5	14	.	.	CASSLARGGETQYF	TGTGCCAGCAGCTTAGCCAGGGGGGGAGAGACCCAGTACTTC
TRBV5-1	TRBJ1-1	15	.	TRBD1	CASRQGGTGSTEAFF	TGCGCCAGCCGACAAGGCGGGACAGGGTCCACTGAAGCTTTCTTT
TRBV18	TRBJ2-1	15	.	TRBD2	CASSGGLAGVDEQFF	TGTGCCAGCTCCGGAGGGTTAGCGGGGGTGGATGAGCAGTTCTTC
TRBV7-3	TRBJ2-1	19	.	TRBD2	CASSSPGTSGIRSYNEQFF	TGTGCCAGCAGCTCTCCCGGGACTAGCGGGATTCGCTCCTACAATGAGCAGTTCTTC
TRBV27	TRBJ2-7	10	.	.	CASSFRPGYF	TGTGCCAGCAGTTTCCGGCCAGGGTACTTC
TRBV7-3	TRBJ1-1	14	.	TRBD1	CASSLDRGNTEAFF	TGTGCCAGCAGCTTGGACAGGGGAAACACTGAAGCTTTCTTT
TRBV13	TRBJ2-2	15	.	.	CASSPRGQVGGELFF	TGTGCCAGCAGCCCCAGAGGCCAAGTTGGCGGGGAGCTGTTTTTT
TRBV23-1	TRBJ2-2	15	.	TRBD1	CARGDRVSHTGELFF	TGCGCCAGAGGAGACAGGGTCTCGCACACCGGGGAGCTGTTTTTT
TRBV5-1	TRBJ2-2	18	.	TRBD2	CASSLGSSGRADTGELFF	TGCGCCAGCAGCTTGGGATCTAGCGGGAGGGCCGACACCGGGGAGCTGTTTTTT
TRBV2	TRBJ1-1	14	.	.	CASNERVQGTEAFF	TGTGCCAGCAACGAACGGGTACAGGGCACTGAAGCTTTCTTT
TRBV19	TRBJ1-1	14	once	.	CASSESSTNTEAFF	TGTGCCAGTAGTGAGTCTTCGACGAACACTGAAGCTTTCTTT
TRBV7-2	TRBJ2-7	15	once	TRBD2	CASSLGSTSEYEQYF	TGTGCCAGCAGCTTAGGTTCGACTAGCGAGTACGAGCAGTACTTC
TRBV7-2	TRBJ2-2	15	.	.	CASSLDVTYTGELFF	TGTGCCAGCAGCTTAGATGTGACATACACCGGGGAGCTGTTTTTT
TRBV15	TRBJ2-7	15	.	TRBD2	CATSTGLAGYYEQYF	TGTGCCACCAGCACCGGACTAGCGGGTTACTACGAGCAGTACTTC
TRBV6-1	TRBJ1-2	13	.	.	CASSEAGVGGYTF	TGTGCCAGCAGTGAAGCAGGGGTGGGTGGCTACACCTTC
TRBV6-2/TRBV6-3	TRBJ1-1	16	.	TRBD1	CASTPAPGQLNTEAFF	TGTGCCAGCACCCCAGCTCCGGGACAGTTGAACACTGAAGCTTTCTTT
TRBV28	TRBJ2-5	14	.	.	CASISPPRDETQYF	TGTGCCAGCATCAGTCCCCCGAGGGACGAGACCCAGTACTTC
TRBV5-1	TRBJ2-2	15	.	.	CASSLGLESTGELFF	TGCGCCAGCAGCTTGGGGCTAGAAAGCACCGGGGAGCTGTTTTTT
TRBV28	TRBJ2-5	14	.	TRBD2	CASSLASGLETQYF	TGTGCCAGCAGTTTAGCTAGCGGGTTAGAGACCCAGTACTTC
TRBV6-5	TRBJ2-5	14	.	.	CASQGGFYQETQYF	TGTGCCAGCCAAGGCGGTTTCTACCAAGAGACCCAGTACTTC
TRBV29-1	TRBJ2-3	15	few	TRBD2	CSVGTSGTSTDTQYF	TGCAGCGTCGGGACTAGCGGGACTAGCACAGATACGCAGTATTTT
TRBV11-3	TRBJ2-2	15	.	.	CASSLGDKNTGELFF	TGTGCCAGCAGCTTAGGGGACAAGAACACCGGGGAGCTGTTTTTT
TRBV7-2	TRBJ1-5	15	once	TRBD1	CASSLVLDRNQPQHF	TGTGCCAGCAGCTTAGTTCTGGACAGGAATCAGCCCCAGCATTTT
TRBV12-3/TRBV12-4	TRBJ2-7	11	.	.	CASSSNREQYF	TGTGCCAGCAGTTCAAACAGGGAGCAGTACTTC
TRBV12-5	TRBJ1-2	15	.	.	CASGPPPNRNYGYTF	TGTGCTAGTGGCCCCCCCCCGAACAGAAACTATGGCTACACCTTC
TRBV6-2/TRBV6-3	TRBJ1-1	17	.	.	CASSYSINDGLNTEAFF	TGTGCCAGCAGTTACTCGATAAACGACGGATTGAACACTGAAGCTTTCTTT